This T cell receptor (beta chain) stems from a study of blood T cell repertoires in COVID-19 (dated by TCRdb to between 2020 and 2021). Study-wide context: The collaborator samples originated in the United States, Italy and Spain and spanned the acute and convalescent phases of COVID-19. The material from the prospective study consisted of cDNA or gDNA derived from T cells, B-cell-depleted T cells, or PBMCs. The dataset comprised deeply sampled blood TCRbeta repertoires from subjects exposed to, actively infected with, or recovered from COVID-19. The repertoires were released in a freely available public database intended as a resource for research on the immune response to SARS-CoV-2. Samples came from the ongoing ImmuneRACE study (first 160 participants) plus 1,254 subjects from 6 global collaborators. Sample metadata almost always included a de-identified subject ID, COVID-19 status, age in years and sex. Where HLA class I and class II types were available, the types were taken from metadata supplied by the sample provider, not from assay-based typing. Summary of the overall study and its limitations: Clinical and demographic metadata were provided uncurated, with the amount varying by source and participant.

In Seattle, one collaborating source enrolled patients while the infection was active and tracked those patients longitudinally over the course of disease. Whole blood was collected in K2EDTA tubes by collaborating institutions according to the institutions' own protocols. For TCRbeta analysis, collaborators shipped samples as frozen whole blood, isolated PBMCs, or DNA extracted from either of those sample types. TCRbeta CDR3 regions were amplified from genomic DNA by means of the immunoSEQ Assay, a bias-controlled multiplex PCR. Concerning the study's data processing: Within the assay, amplification of reference gene primers was used to estimate how many nucleated cells each sample contained. To quantify the absolute abundance of each unique TCRbeta CDR3 rearrangement, sequence reads were collapsed and filtered. Productive Simpson clonality was computed per sample as the square root of Simpson's diversity index over productive rearrangements. TCRdb carries this immuneACCESS record with in-frame sequences only. Its versions omit some clonotypes, under half of them owing to an unresolved V gene in the studies checked, with the rest unexplained. Clone size and V and J calls were adopted from that table, with D and trimming inferred from the DNA. In all, the sample holds 150,000 or so clones, and around 74% of those were seen once. Around 8% of the sample belongs to the ten largest clones.

V is reduced by 9 bases and J by 9 bases, leaving a spacing of 18 bases between them. Spanning cysteine to valine, the CDR3 consists of 12 amino acids. Only CDR3 DNA remains: 36 bases, in frame from the first base. The CDR1 and CDR2 encoded by the germline V gene are MDHEN and SYDVKM. With regard to this clone: The target of this receptor is not known. Base qualities are missing; no much larger clone stands one base away.

The sequenced sample was peripheral blood. The sequence came from a woman aged 55-70 years with COVID-19, enrolled during active disease. The sequence is built from TRBV28 and TRBJ2-7; the D gene remains uncertain. The DNA reads TGTGCCAGAGACATCTCACCCGCCTCGCAGTACGTC. Translated, this is CARDISPASQYV.